This T cell receptor beta chain was found in a study of lymphopenia after photon versus proton radiotherapy. Only in-frame clones appear in the TCRdb table, and some are missing; sequencing was by immunoSEQ multiplex PCR. This table holds about 53,000 clones, around 83% found once. Turning to this clone: Its specificity is not known.

Notes on the study in general: In patients who died, overall survival fell as post-nadir TCR diversity dropped more. Survival link was tested only in deceased patients; proton benefit remains a possibility. Photon-treated patients lost naive T cells and TCR diversity; proton-treated stayed stable. Oligoclonal CD8+ Temra expansion after nadir drove photon patients' diversity drop.

This CDR3 spans 15 amino acids. The V and J ends lost 4 bases and 0 bases, in that order; junction bases with no gene match: 5. Germline-derived CDR1 and CDR2 are MNHEY and SMNVEV (reference sequence). The material was peripheral blood, obtained from a patient treated with photon-based radiotherapy. This chain uses TRBV27 with TRBJ1-1; 7 bases fit TRBD1. This clonotype originated in a man over 45 with gastric cancer. The DNA of the CDR3 is TGTGCCAGCAGTTCCCCCGGGACAGTGAACACTGAAGCTTTCTTT. This gives the protein CASSSPGTVNTEAFF.